The rows below give T cell receptor beta chains drawn from one sample of a study of cytomegalovirus exposure and HLA in healthy donors. Repertoires were generated with immunoSEQ multiplex PCR, while TCRdb's copy carries only in-frame clones and drops some. The profile shows more than 90,000 clones, about 76% of them singletons. Sequences were obtained from PBMCs. These receptor sequences come from a man in his forties in good health and CMV-seropositive. Both conserved end residues are part of each CDR3. D genes are given only for firm matches. Size is stated for part of the rows, as once, few or many counts, or as a class when the clone is expanded.

.,TRBV18,.,TRBJ2-7,CASSDSSYEQYF,TGTGCCAGCTCAGACAGCTCCTACGAGCAGTACTTC
.,TRBV12-5,.,TRBJ2-7,CASGLAGGFGSYEQYF,TGTGCTAGTGGTTTGGCTGGGGGGTTTGGGTCCTACGAGCAGTACTTC
.,TRBV5-1,TRBD1,TRBJ2-7,CVSSRNPGQGGYGTYF,TGCGTCAGCAGCCGGAACCCGGGACAGGGTGGATACGGAACCTACTTC
.,TRBV12-2,.,TRBJ2-3,CASRLVRQGRTDTQYF,TGTGCAAGTCGCTTAGTACGACAGGGGCGGACAGATACGCAGTATTTT
.,TRBV5-4,.,TRBJ2-1,CASSFGGRRNAEQFF,TGTGCCAGCAGCTTCGGTGGGCGACGAAACGCCGAGCAGTTCTTC
.,TRBV5-4,.,TRBJ1-2,CASSLGGTAGYVGGYTF,TGTGCCAGCAGCTTAGGAGGGACCGCCGGGTACGTTGGGGGCTACACCTTC
few,TRBV5-1,TRBD2,TRBJ2-2,CASSLTSGGVPNTGELFF,TGCGCCAGCAGCTTGACTAGCGGGGGGGTCCCGAACACCGGGGAGCTGTTTTTT
few,TRBV15,TRBD2,TRBJ2-1,CATSRGGLAGRNEQFF,TGTGCCACCAGCAGAGGGGGACTAGCGGGACGGAATGAGCAGTTCTTC
.,TRBV9,TRBD2,TRBJ2-7,CASSAEGTSGRTYEQYF,TGTGCCAGCAGCGCGGAGGGGACTAGCGGGAGAACGTACGAGCAGTACTTC
.,TRBV5-1,TRBD2,TRBJ2-7,CASSLRSGGEYEQYF,TGCGCCAGCAGCTTGCGGAGCGGGGGGGAGTACGAGCAGTACTTC
.,TRBV19,TRBD1,TRBJ2-6,CASSNRGFFSGANVLTF,TGTGCCAGTAGTAACAGGGGGTTTTTCTCTGGGGCCAACGTCCTGACTTTC
.,TRBV5-6,.,TRBJ1-5,CASSLGRGVIQPQHF,TGTGCCAGCAGCTTGGGTAGGGGTGTAATTCAGCCCCAGCATTTT
.,TRBV27,.,TRBJ1-2,CASRAAGSGDYGYTF,TGTGCCAGCAGAGCGGCGGGCTCTGGGGACTATGGCTACACCTTC